This record looks at one T cell receptor beta chain sequence and its context. Profiling relied on immunoSEQ multiplex PCR, and the TCRdb table lists in-frame clones only, not all of them. The table includes hundreds of thousands of clones, over 75% detected once. Germline V gene data show CDR1 as MNHEY and CDR2 as SVGEGT. The CDR3 sequence is 15 residues long. V trimming: 2 bases; J trimming: 6 bases; junction bases outside the gene matches: 6. The data were obtained in a study of blood T cell repertoires in COVID-19. The receptor was derived from a woman aged 25 to 39 who had recovered from COVID-19. Sequencing was done on a sample of PBMCs or T cells enriched from blood (not recorded which). The chain joins TRBV6-2 or TRBV6-3 to TRBJ2-3, with 9 bases lining up with TRBD2. In DNA, the CDR3 is TGTGCCAGCAGTTACGGGGCTAGCGGGGCGGATACGCAGTATTTT. The encoded protein is CASSYGASGADTQYF.